A selection of T cell receptor beta chains follows, all from one sample in a study of shared clonotypes between healthy human individuals. Sequencing used immunoSEQ multiplex PCR; TCRdb keeps in-frame clones, though not all of them. The sample yields about 580,000 clones, more than 95% seen once. Sequences were obtained from naive CD8+ T cells sorted from blood. The receptors shown here come from a man in his thirties or forties in good health. Each CDR3 is given with its conserved first and last residue. The D gene is left open where the match is weak. Some rows have no size entry. The others give once, few or many, or a class for an expanded clone.

j_gene: TRBJ2-1
d_gene: -
abundance: -
v_gene: TRBV9
CDR3nt: TGTGCCAGCAGCGTAGTGTCCAGCGGAGGGGGGAATGAGCAGTTCTTC
CDR3aa: CASSVVSSGGGNEQFF

j_gene: TRBJ1-1
d_gene: -
abundance: once
v_gene: TRBV5-5
CDR3nt: TGTGCCAGCAGCTCTCAGGGGAACACTGAAGCTTTCTTT
CDR3aa: CASSSQGNTEAFF

j_gene: TRBJ1-4
d_gene: -
abundance: -
v_gene: TRBV7-6
CDR3nt: TGTGCCAGCAGCTATGGTTGGGGGGCGAATGAAAAACTGTTTTTT
CDR3aa: CASSYGWGANEKLFF

j_gene: TRBJ2-3
d_gene: TRBD2
abundance: -
v_gene: TRBV7-8
CDR3nt: TGTGCCAGCAGCTTAGTCTCAGGAGCTAGCGGATTGAGCACAGATACGCAGTATTTT
CDR3aa: CASSLVSGASGLSTDTQYF

j_gene: TRBJ2-1
d_gene: -
abundance: -
v_gene: TRBV12-5
CDR3nt: TGTGCTAGTGGTTTGGTACATGGGGGGAGCTCCTACAATGAGCAGTTCTTC
CDR3aa: CASGLVHGGSSYNEQFF

j_gene: TRBJ2-1
d_gene: TRBD2
abundance: -
v_gene: TRBV7-9
CDR3nt: TGTGCCAGCAGCGAACTCACTAGCGGCTACAATGAGCAGTTCTTC
CDR3aa: CASSELTSGYNEQFF

j_gene: TRBJ1-2
d_gene: -
abundance: -
v_gene: TRBV7-9
CDR3nt: TGTGCCAGCAGGGGTCAGGGCCATGGCTACACCTTC
CDR3aa: CASRGQGHGYTF

j_gene: TRBJ1-2
d_gene: -
abundance: -
v_gene: TRBV28
CDR3nt: TGTGCCAGCAGCCCAACTCGGGAAAATGGCTACACCTTC
CDR3aa: CASSPTRENGYTF

j_gene: TRBJ2-5
d_gene: -
abundance: -
v_gene: TRBV6-5
CDR3nt: TGTGCCAGCAGTTACCTCTTAGCTACAGTCCAAGAGACCCAGTACTTC
CDR3aa: CASSYLLATVQETQYF

j_gene: TRBJ2-7
d_gene: -
abundance: -
v_gene: TRBV29-1
CDR3nt: TGCAGCGTTGAAAGCAGGTCCAACGAGCAGTACTTC
CDR3aa: CSVESRSNEQYF

j_gene: TRBJ1-5
d_gene: -
abundance: -
v_gene: TRBV6-5
CDR3nt: TGTGCCAGCAGTGTAAGGGGAGGTCGGGATCAGCCCCAGCATTTT
CDR3aa: CASSVRGGRDQPQHF

j_gene: TRBJ2-5
d_gene: -
abundance: -
v_gene: TRBV4-1
CDR3nt: TGCGCCAGCAGCCAAGGGGGCGGGGTGTGGGAGACCCAGTACTTC
CDR3aa: CASSQGGGVWETQYF

j_gene: TRBJ1-2
d_gene: -
abundance: -
v_gene: TRBV6-5
CDR3nt: TGTGCCAGCAGTTATACCCCAGTGAACTATGGCTACACCTTC
CDR3aa: CASSYTPVNYGYTF

j_gene: TRBJ2-7
d_gene: -
abundance: once
v_gene: TRBV7-3
CDR3nt: TGTGCCAGCAGCCCTTTTGGCTGGGACGAGCAGTACTTC
CDR3aa: CASSPFGWDEQYF

j_gene: TRBJ2-1
d_gene: -
abundance: -
v_gene: TRBV2
CDR3nt: TGTGCCAGCAGTGGTGACGAAAGCTCCTACAATGAGCAGTTCTTC
CDR3aa: CASSGDESSYNEQFF

j_gene: TRBJ2-1
d_gene: -
abundance: -
v_gene: TRBV6-4
CDR3nt: TGTGCCAGCAGTGACTCGAACTACAATGAGCAGTTCTTC
CDR3aa: CASSDSNYNEQFF

j_gene: TRBJ2-1
d_gene: -
abundance: -
v_gene: TRBV10-3
CDR3nt: TGTGCCATCAGTGAGTCGGCGGTGAATGAGCAGTTCTTC
CDR3aa: CAISESAVNEQFF

j_gene: TRBJ2-1
d_gene: -
abundance: -
v_gene: TRBV5-1
CDR3nt: TGCGCCAGCAGCTTGGGGACCCGGGCCCTGGGCTTGGGCTACAATGAGCAGTTCTTC
CDR3aa: CASSLGTRALGLGYNEQFF

j_gene: TRBJ2-1
d_gene: -
abundance: -
v_gene: TRBV7-9
CDR3nt: TGTGCCAGCAGCTCACTGCTACTAAATGAGCAGTTCTTC
CDR3aa: CASSSLLLNEQFF

j_gene: TRBJ2-7
d_gene: -
abundance: -
v_gene: TRBV27
CDR3nt: TGTGCCAGCAGTTTGGCCAGGGAGTCCTACGAGCAGTACTTC
CDR3aa: CASSLARESYEQYF

j_gene: TRBJ1-2
d_gene: TRBD1
abundance: -
v_gene: TRBV5-4
CDR3nt: TGTGCCAGCAGTGGGGGACAGTCCGCGAACTATGGCTACACCTTC
CDR3aa: CASSGGQSANYGYTF

j_gene: TRBJ2-1
d_gene: TRBD2
abundance: -
v_gene: TRBV14
CDR3nt: TGTGCCAGCAGCCAACTTGGCCTAGCGGGAGGAGGTGAGCAGTTCTTC
CDR3aa: CASSQLGLAGGGEQFF

j_gene: TRBJ2-7
d_gene: TRBD1
abundance: -
v_gene: TRBV6-1
CDR3nt: TGTGCCGGCAGGGGGACATCCACCTACGAGCAGTACTTC
CDR3aa: CAGRGTSTYEQYF

j_gene: TRBJ2-1
d_gene: -
abundance: -
v_gene: TRBV7-2
CDR3nt: TGTGCCAGCAGGGGGGCGGGCAAAAATGAGCAGTTCTTC
CDR3aa: CASRGAGKNEQFF

j_gene: TRBJ2-1
d_gene: -
abundance: once
v_gene: TRBV6-1
CDR3nt: TGTGCCAGCAGTGACACGGACAATGAGCAGTTCTTC
CDR3aa: CASSDTDNEQFF

j_gene: TRBJ2-7
d_gene: -
abundance: -
v_gene: TRBV15
CDR3nt: TGTGCCACCAGCAGAGACCTTAGCGGCTACGAGCAGTACTTC
CDR3aa: CATSRDLSGYEQYF

j_gene: TRBJ2-5
d_gene: -
abundance: -
v_gene: TRBV30
CDR3nt: TGTGCCTGGAGTGTACCTTGGGGGAAAGAGACCCAGTACTTC
CDR3aa: CAWSVPWGKETQYF

j_gene: TRBJ1-4
d_gene: TRBD1
abundance: -
v_gene: TRBV6-6
CDR3nt: TGTGCCAGCAGCCCTGGACAGGCTGGTGAAAAACTGTTTTTT
CDR3aa: CASSPGQAGEKLFF

j_gene: TRBJ1-4
d_gene: -
abundance: -
v_gene: TRBV13
CDR3nt: TGTGCCAGCAGCTTCACCGAGTCGCATGAAAAACTGTTTTTT
CDR3aa: CASSFTESHEKLFF

j_gene: TRBJ2-5
d_gene: -
abundance: -
v_gene: TRBV5-1
CDR3nt: TGCGCCAGCAGCTTGGCCGTACTGGGGCAAGAGACCCAGTACTTC
CDR3aa: CASSLAVLGQETQYF

j_gene: TRBJ2-3
d_gene: TRBD2
abundance: -
v_gene: TRBV5-4
CDR3nt: TGTGCCAGCAGCTCAAGCGGGAGAGGCGCAGATACGCAGTATTTT
CDR3aa: CASSSSGRGADTQYF

j_gene: TRBJ2-7
d_gene: -
abundance: -
v_gene: TRBV10-3
CDR3nt: TGTGCCATCAAGGGCGACAGCTCCTACGAGCAGTACTTC
CDR3aa: CAIKGDSSYEQYF

j_gene: TRBJ2-7
d_gene: -
abundance: -
v_gene: TRBV7-2
CDR3nt: TGTGCCAGCAGCGGGTGGCGCTATGGCAGGAGCCTCTACGAGCAGTACTTC
CDR3aa: CASSGWRYGRSLYEQYF

j_gene: TRBJ2-2
d_gene: -
abundance: -
v_gene: TRBV27
CDR3nt: TGTGCCAGCATTAGGGGGGGCGGGAACACCGGGGAGCTGTTTTTT
CDR3aa: CASIRGGGNTGELFF

j_gene: TRBJ1-2
d_gene: -
abundance: -
v_gene: TRBV6-1
CDR3nt: TGTGCCAGCAGTGAATACTTAGGGGCGACTAACTATGGCTACACCTTC
CDR3aa: CASSEYLGATNYGYTF

j_gene: TRBJ2-1
d_gene: -
abundance: -
v_gene: TRBV7-6
CDR3nt: TGTGCCAGCAGCTTAGAAGCGGACTCCTACAATGAGCAGTTCTTC
CDR3aa: CASSLEADSYNEQFF

j_gene: TRBJ2-2
d_gene: -
abundance: -
v_gene: TRBV7-9
CDR3nt: TGTGCCAGCAGCTTAGTGCCAGACACCGGGGAGCTGTTTTTT
CDR3aa: CASSLVPDTGELFF

j_gene: TRBJ2-3
d_gene: -
abundance: -
v_gene: TRBV18
CDR3nt: TGTGCCAGCTCACATCCCAGGGAGGGCACAGATACGCAGTATTTT
CDR3aa: CASSHPREGTDTQYF

j_gene: TRBJ2-7
d_gene: -
abundance: -
v_gene: TRBV7-9
CDR3nt: TGTGCCAGCAGCTTGCATAGCCGGGGCCTGAGCTCCTACGAGCAGTACTTC
CDR3aa: CASSLHSRGLSSYEQYF

j_gene: TRBJ2-7
d_gene: -
abundance: -
v_gene: TRBV15
CDR3nt: TGTGCCACCAGCAGAGCGAAAGGGGTAACCTACGAGCAGTACTTC
CDR3aa: CATSRAKGVTYEQYF

j_gene: TRBJ2-4
d_gene: -
abundance: -
v_gene: TRBV10-3
CDR3nt: TGTGCCATCAGTGAGTCTGCGGGAAACATTCAGTACTTC
CDR3aa: CAISESAGNIQYF

j_gene: TRBJ2-1
d_gene: -
abundance: -
v_gene: TRBV5-6
CDR3nt: TGTGCCAGCAGCATAGGAGACAGAGAAGAGCAGTTCTTC
CDR3aa: CASSIGDREEQFF

j_gene: TRBJ2-1
d_gene: -
abundance: -
v_gene: TRBV27
CDR3nt: TGTGCCAGCAGTTTAATGGACAGTTACAATGAGCAGTTCTTC
CDR3aa: CASSLMDSYNEQFF

j_gene: TRBJ1-1
d_gene: -
abundance: -
v_gene: TRBV6-6
CDR3nt: TGTGCCAGCAGTCCCCTGGGTGGGACTGAAGCTTTCTTT
CDR3aa: CASSPLGGTEAFF

j_gene: TRBJ2-7
d_gene: -
abundance: -
v_gene: TRBV4-1
CDR3nt: TGCGCCAGCAGCACTTCCCGGGCTTACGAGCAGTACTTC
CDR3aa: CASSTSRAYEQYF

j_gene: TRBJ2-5
d_gene: -
abundance: -
v_gene: TRBV6-6
CDR3nt: TGTGCCAGCAGTTACCTTGGTTTCGAGACCCAGTACTTC
CDR3aa: CASSYLGFETQYF

j_gene: TRBJ2-7
d_gene: -
abundance: -
v_gene: TRBV7-9
CDR3nt: TGTGCCAGCAGCCCGGATTGGCAGTTCTCCTCACGGTGGGGGCAGTACTTC
CDR3aa: CASSPDWQFSSRWGQYF

j_gene: TRBJ2-2
d_gene: -
abundance: -
v_gene: TRBV6-9
CDR3nt: TGTGCCAGCAGTTATTCGATCCGGGACCGGACCGGGGAGCTGTTTTTT
CDR3aa: CASSYSIRDRTGELFF

j_gene: TRBJ2-7
d_gene: TRBD2
abundance: -
v_gene: TRBV27
CDR3nt: TGTGCCAGCAGACTCGGTGATAGCGGGAGTCACGAGCAGTACTTC
CDR3aa: CASRLGDSGSHEQYF

j_gene: TRBJ2-3
d_gene: TRBD2
abundance: -
v_gene: TRBV9
CDR3nt: TGTGCCAGCAGCTCGCGACTAGCGGGGGGAGATACGCAGTATTTT
CDR3aa: CASSSRLAGGDTQYF

j_gene: TRBJ2-7
d_gene: TRBD1
abundance: -
v_gene: TRBV7-9
CDR3nt: TGTGCCAGCAGACCCGGGACAGGGAGCGAGCAGTACTTC
CDR3aa: CASRPGTGSEQYF

j_gene: TRBJ2-1
d_gene: -
abundance: -
v_gene: TRBV11-2
CDR3nt: TGTGCCAGCAGCTTGGAGACCCCTTCTGAGCAGTTCTTC
CDR3aa: CASSLETPSEQFF

j_gene: TRBJ2-7
d_gene: -
abundance: -
v_gene: TRBV7-2
CDR3nt: TGTGCCAGCAGCTTAGAGGAGGGGGCCTACGAGCAGTACTTC
CDR3aa: CASSLEEGAYEQYF

j_gene: TRBJ2-7
d_gene: TRBD2
abundance: -
v_gene: TRBV27
CDR3nt: TGTGCCAGCAGTTTATCTAGCGGGAGAATTTTGTACGAGCAGTACTTC
CDR3aa: CASSLSSGRILYEQYF

j_gene: TRBJ2-1
d_gene: TRBD2
abundance: -
v_gene: TRBV15
CDR3nt: TGTGCCACCAGCAGAGATCGGGGTAGCGGGAGGGTTGAGCAGTTCTTC
CDR3aa: CATSRDRGSGRVEQFF

j_gene: TRBJ2-5
d_gene: TRBD1
abundance: -
v_gene: TRBV29-1
CDR3nt: TGCAGCGTTCACCAACCGGGACAGGCCTTAGAGACCCAGTACTTC
CDR3aa: CSVHQPGQALETQYF

j_gene: TRBJ2-1
d_gene: -
abundance: -
v_gene: TRBV6-6
CDR3nt: TGTGCCAGCAGTAATACAGGATCCTACAATGAGCAGTTCTTC
CDR3aa: CASSNTGSYNEQFF

j_gene: TRBJ2-7
d_gene: TRBD1
abundance: -
v_gene: TRBV29-1
CDR3nt: TGCAGCGTTTACGGACAGGTGGGCGAGCAGTACTTC
CDR3aa: CSVYGQVGEQYF

j_gene: TRBJ2-5
d_gene: TRBD2
abundance: -
v_gene: TRBV11-2
CDR3nt: TGTGCCAGCAGCTTTGGACTAGCGGGAGTTCAAGAGACCCAGTACTTC
CDR3aa: CASSFGLAGVQETQYF